The rows below give T cell receptor beta chains drawn from one sample of a study of blood T cell repertoires in COVID-19. TCRdb keeps only in-frame clones here, not all; method: immunoSEQ multiplex PCR. The sample consists of around 25,000 clones, more than 75% of them appearing once. Sequences were obtained from peripheral blood. These receptors were taken from a human donor with active COVID-19. The donor label of this sample is uncertain. Each CDR3 is given with its conserved first and last residue. Fields, in order: CDR3 length, V gene, D gene, J gene, clone size, CDR3 protein, CDR3 DNA. The D gene is left open where the match is weak. The size of a clone is reported for some rows only, either as once, few or many, or as a class for expanded clones.

CDR3 length: 13
V gene: TRBV13
D gene: NA
J gene: TRBJ2-7
clone size: NA
CDR3 protein: CASSLSGLNEQYF
CDR3 DNA: TGTGCCAGCAGCTTGTCAGGATTGAACGAGCAGTACTTC

CDR3 length: 17
V gene: TRBV19
D gene: TRBD2
J gene: TRBJ2-1
clone size: NA
CDR3 protein: CASSASYLGTSGNEQFF
CDR3 DNA: TGTGCCAGTAGTGCATCTTACCTCGGGACTAGCGGGAATGAGCAGTTCTTC

CDR3 length: 15
V gene: TRBV5-1
D gene: TRBD1
J gene: TRBJ2-2
clone size: NA
CDR3 protein: CASSFDRGTTGELFF
CDR3 DNA: TGCGCCAGCAGCTTCGACAGGGGAACCACCGGGGAGCTGTTTTTT

CDR3 length: 16
V gene: TRBV15
D gene: NA
J gene: TRBJ2-1
clone size: NA
CDR3 protein: CATSRDLGGPYNEQFF
CDR3 DNA: TGTGCCACCAGCAGAGATCTGGGGGGGCCTTACAATGAGCAGTTCTTC

CDR3 length: 14
V gene: TRBV7-3
D gene: TRBD1
J gene: TRBJ2-1
clone size: NA
CDR3 protein: CASSSGTGANEQFF
CDR3 DNA: TGTGCCAGCAGCTCCGGGACAGGGGCCAATGAGCAGTTCTTC

CDR3 length: 15
V gene: TRBV5-4
D gene: TRBD2
J gene: TRBJ2-2
clone size: few
CDR3 protein: CASSSAGGGTGELFF
CDR3 DNA: TGTGCCAGCAGCTCTGCGGGGGGAGGTACCGGGGAGCTGTTTTTT

CDR3 length: 15
V gene: TRBV6-2/TRBV6-3
D gene: TRBD1
J gene: TRBJ1-2
clone size: NA
CDR3 protein: CASSYSGQGGYGYTF
CDR3 DNA: TGTGCCAGCAGTTACTCAGGACAGGGTGGCTATGGCTACACCTTC

CDR3 length: 12
V gene: TRBV6-2/TRBV6-3
D gene: NA
J gene: TRBJ1-2
clone size: NA
CDR3 protein: CASSPQGYGYTF
CDR3 DNA: TGTGCCAGCAGTCCCCAGGGCTATGGCTACACCTTC

CDR3 length: 15
V gene: TRBV18
D gene: TRBD1
J gene: TRBJ1-2
clone size: NA
CDR3 protein: CASSPGQGGDYGYTF
CDR3 DNA: TGTGCCAGCTCACCTGGACAGGGAGGTGACTATGGCTACACCTTC

CDR3 length: 17
V gene: TRBV27
D gene: TRBD2
J gene: TRBJ2-1
clone size: NA
CDR3 protein: CASSLLPGLAGLDEQFF
CDR3 DNA: TGTGCCAGCAGTTTACTCCCGGGGCTAGCGGGTCTGGATGAGCAGTTCTTC

CDR3 length: 14
V gene: TRBV27
D gene: NA
J gene: TRBJ2-3
clone size: NA
CDR3 protein: CASSSPGGTDTQYF
CDR3 DNA: TGTGCCAGCAGTTCGCCGGGTGGTACAGATACGCAGTATTTT

CDR3 length: 13
V gene: TRBV11-3
D gene: NA
J gene: TRBJ2-7
clone size: NA
CDR3 protein: CASSTIAASEQYF
CDR3 DNA: TGTGCCAGCAGCACGATAGCGGCTTCCGAGCAGTACTTC

CDR3 length: 15
V gene: TRBV6-6
D gene: NA
J gene: TRBJ2-3
clone size: once
CDR3 protein: CASSYSGTSTDTQYF
CDR3 DNA: TGTGCCAGCAGTTACTCCGGGACAAGCACAGATACGCAGTATTTT

CDR3 length: 15
V gene: TRBV5-1
D gene: TRBD2
J gene: TRBJ2-1
clone size: NA
CDR3 protein: CASSLGTSVHNEQFF
CDR3 DNA: TGCGCCAGCAGCTTGGGGACTAGCGTGCACAATGAGCAGTTCTTC

CDR3 length: 12
V gene: TRBV2
D gene: NA
J gene: TRBJ1-4
clone size: NA
CDR3 protein: CASSGVDEKLFF
CDR3 DNA: TGTGCCAGCAGTGGAGTCGATGAAAAACTGTTTTTT

CDR3 length: 16
V gene: TRBV19
D gene: TRBD1
J gene: TRBJ2-1
clone size: NA
CDR3 protein: CASSITGGSYNNEQFF
CDR3 DNA: TGTGCCAGTAGTATAACAGGGGGTAGCTACAACAATGAGCAGTTCTTC

CDR3 length: 14
V gene: TRBV6-5
D gene: TRBD1
J gene: TRBJ2-7
clone size: NA
CDR3 protein: CASSRDRVADEQYF
CDR3 DNA: TGTGCCAGCAGCCGAGACAGGGTCGCGGACGAGCAGTACTTC

CDR3 length: 16
V gene: TRBV5-1
D gene: TRBD1
J gene: TRBJ2-5
clone size: once
CDR3 protein: CASSLLTGTVGETQYF
CDR3 DNA: TGCGCCAGCAGCTTGCTGACAGGGACCGTAGGGGAGACCCAGTACTTC